This is a list of T cell receptor beta chains from one sample in a study of blood T cell repertoires in COVID-19. The assay was immunoSEQ multiplex PCR, and TCRdb's table has in-frame clones only and misses some. The sample yields over 150,000 clones, around 80% seen once. The sample was PBMCs or T cells enriched from blood (not recorded which). The receptors were gathered from a woman aged 45-60 years who had recovered from COVID-19. Both conserved end residues are part of each CDR3. Each record gives: J gene, D gene, V gene, clone size, CDR3 DNA, CDR3 protein. A D gene is named only where the DNA matches it firmly. Rows may omit the clone size; those that give it use once, few, many or a size class.

>TRBJ1-2|TRBD1|TRBV30|NA
TGTGCCTGGAGTGGACTCCGGGACAGGGCCGGCTACACCTTC
CAWSGLRDRAGYTF
>TRBJ1-4|NA|TRBV7-6|NA
TGTGCCAGCAGCTTAGGTGGGAGCATCAATGAAAAACTGTTTTTT
CASSLGGSINEKLFF
>TRBJ2-2|NA|TRBV11-3|NA
TGTGCCAGCAGCTTACAGGGGCCGTACACCGGGGAGCTGTTTTTT
CASSLQGPYTGELFF
>TRBJ1-1|NA|TRBV7-9|once
TGTGCCAGCAGCAGCCAGGGGAACACTGAAGCTTTCTTT
CASSSQGNTEAFF
>TRBJ1-5|NA|TRBV6-6|once
TGTGCCAGCAGTTACCGACAGGATCAGCCCCAGCATTTT
CASSYRQDQPQHF
>TRBJ1-5|NA|TRBV24-1|NA
TGTGCCACCAGTGATCTAAAGGGAGATAGCAATCAGCCCCAGCATTTT
CATSDLKGDSNQPQHF
>TRBJ2-7|TRBD1|TRBV27|NA
TGTGCCAGCACCAATGATCCGGGACAGGGAACCTACGAGCAGTACTTC
CASTNDPGQGTYEQYF
>TRBJ2-7|NA|TRBV28|NA
TGTGCCAGCAGCTCGACTGTTTACGAGCAGTACTTC
CASSSTVYEQYF
>TRBJ1-2|NA|TRBV28|few
TGTGCCAGCAGTACCCAACCCTCGGGCTATGGCTACACCTTC
CASSTQPSGYGYTF
>TRBJ1-3|TRBD1|TRBV18|NA
TGTGCCAGCTCACCCGACAGGGGGCGAACGGGAAACACCATATATTTT
CASSPDRGRTGNTIYF
>TRBJ2-5|NA|TRBV9|NA
TGTGCCAGCAGCGGACAGACAGGTGACGTCGGAGAGACCCAGTACTTC
CASSGQTGDVGETQYF
>TRBJ2-7|NA|TRBV4-2|NA
TGTGCCAGCAGCCATTCCGTCGGTAGCGAGCAGTACTTC
CASSHSVGSEQYF
>TRBJ1-4|NA|TRBV4-3|NA
TGCGCCAGCTCGGGGGGGGCGAGGGAAAAACTGTTTTTT
CASSGGAREKLFF
>TRBJ2-3|NA|TRBV16|few
TGTGCCAGCAGCCAAACGGCAGATACGCAGTATTTT
CASSQTADTQYF
>TRBJ1-2|NA|TRBV11-2|NA
TGTGCCAGCAGCTTAGGGACAGTAGTCTATGGCTACACCTTC
CASSLGTVVYGYTF
>TRBJ2-2|TRBD1|TRBV10-3|NA
TGTGCCATCAGTGGCTACGACAGGGGGACCGGGGAGCTGTTTTTT
CAISGYDRGTGELFF
>TRBJ2-4|TRBD2|TRBV2|NA
TGTGCCAGCAGGACCGGGACTAGCGGGGGCCTAGCCAAAAACATTCAGTACTTC
CASRTGTSGGLAKNIQYF
>TRBJ1-5|NA|TRBV28|NA
TGTGCCAGCAGTTTAGGACAGCTTAGCAATCAGCCCCAGCATTTT
CASSLGQLSNQPQHF
>TRBJ2-3|NA|TRBV27|NA
TGTGCCAGCAGTTTCCAAGCGGGTGATACGCAGTATTTT
CASSFQAGDTQYF
>TRBJ2-5|TRBD2|TRBV2|NA
TGTGCCAGCAGGAAAACTAGCGACGCACAAGAGACCCAGTACTTC
CASRKTSDAQETQYF
>TRBJ1-2|NA|TRBV5-1|NA
TGCGCCAGCAGCTTGAATCAGCAGGCCACCTATGGCTACACCTTC
CASSLNQQATYGYTF
>TRBJ1-6|NA|TRBV5-4|once
TGTGCCAGCAACGGCCCCAGGGATTCACCCCTCCACTTT
CASNGPRDSPLHF
>TRBJ2-2|TRBD1|TRBV7-2|NA
TGTGCCAGCAGCTTAGCCCAGGGGGCCGGGGAGCTGTTTTTT
CASSLAQGAGELFF
>TRBJ1-5|TRBD1|TRBV7-9|NA
TGTGCCAGCAGCTATTTTACAGGGGGATTAAGCAATCAGCCCCAGCATTTT
CASSYFTGGLSNQPQHF
>TRBJ1-5|NA|TRBV28|NA
TGTGCCAGCAGTTTATCCCAGGGGCTAAATCAGCCCCAGCATTTT
CASSLSQGLNQPQHF
>TRBJ2-1|NA|TRBV7-2|NA
TGTGCCAGCAGCCCAAGCCGGGACTTCTACAATGAGCAGTTCTTC
CASSPSRDFYNEQFF
>TRBJ2-3|NA|TRBV5-1|NA
TGCGCCAGCAGCTTTGGCGGTTACACAGATACGCAGTATTTT
CASSFGGYTDTQYF
>TRBJ2-3|TRBD2|TRBV27|NA
TGTGCCAGCAGTTCGTTAGCGGGGAGCACAGATACGCAGTATTTT
CASSSLAGSTDTQYF
>TRBJ2-7|TRBD2|TRBV18|NA
TGTGCCAGCTCACCTAGCGGGGCCTACGAGCAGTACTTC
CASSPSGAYEQYF
>TRBJ2-5|NA|TRBV19|NA
TGTGCCAGTACCCGGACTGTGCAAGAGACCCAGTACTTC
CASTRTVQETQYF
>TRBJ2-1|TRBD1|TRBV7-9|NA
TGTGCCAGCAGCCCCCCAGGGACAGTCTACAATGAGCAGTTCTTC
CASSPPGTVYNEQFF
>TRBJ2-1|NA|TRBV5-8|NA
TGTGCCAGCACCTTAGCGAAGATCTCCTACAATGAGCAGTTCTTC
CASTLAKISYNEQFF
>TRBJ1-2|NA|TRBV5-1|NA
TGCGCCAGCAGCTTGGCGGCGGGGGCGCGGGATGGCTACACCTTC
CASSLAAGARDGYTF
>TRBJ2-7|NA|TRBV12-2|NA
TGTGCAAGTCGCTCTGGACAGGGATTATCCTACGAGCAGTACTTC
CASRSGQGLSYEQYF
>TRBJ1-2|TRBD1|TRBV9|NA
TGTGCCAGCAGCTTGAAGACAGGGCTGAACTATGGCTACACCTTC
CASSLKTGLNYGYTF
>TRBJ2-4|NA|TRBV2|once
TGTGCCAGCAGTGAGGTCGGGGGTGACATTCAGTACTTC
CASSEVGGDIQYF
>TRBJ2-1|NA|TRBV3-1/TRBV3-2|NA
TGTGCCAGCAGCCAAGAGACAGGAACCACCCAGCAGTTCTTC
CASSQETGTTQQFF
>TRBJ2-1|TRBD1|TRBV28|many
TGTGCCAGCAGTCCCCGGGACAGGGGTTTTAATGAGCAGTTCTTC
CASSPRDRGFNEQFF
>TRBJ2-3|NA|TRBV7-8|NA
TGTGCCAGCAGCCCCCGGACAGTGTCGCAGTATTTT
CASSPRTVSQYF
>TRBJ1-2|NA|TRBV28|NA
TGTGCCAGCAGGTTGACAGCTAACTATGGCTACACCTTC
CASRLTANYGYTF
>TRBJ2-4|TRBD1|TRBV4-3|few
TGCGCCAGCAGCCCCAATCAGGGGGCGGCCAAAAACATTCAGTACTTC
CASSPNQGAAKNIQYF
>TRBJ1-2|NA|TRBV29-1|NA
TGCAGCGTTGATAGGGGGGGCCCTTATGGCTACACCTTC
CSVDRGGPYGYTF
>TRBJ2-7|NA|TRBV5-5|many
TGTGCCAGCAGCTTCGCAGTAAACGGGGAGCAGTACTTC
CASSFAVNGEQYF
>TRBJ2-1|NA|TRBV30|once
TGTGCCTGGAGTGCAGTTCCCAGGGGTGAGCAGTTCTTC
CAWSAVPRGEQFF
>TRBJ2-5|NA|TRBV7-2|NA
TGTGCCAGCAGCCCGGGACTGACGGGGGAGACCCAGTACTTC
CASSPGLTGETQYF
>TRBJ2-7|TRBD2|TRBV18|many
TGTGCCAGCTCACCAAAGACTAGCGCTTCCTACGAGCAGTACTTC
CASSPKTSASYEQYF
>TRBJ2-1|NA|TRBV2|NA
TGTGCCAGCAGTGTGACTAGGGACCACAATGAGCAGTTCTTC
CASSVTRDHNEQFF
>TRBJ2-1|TRBD2|TRBV9|few
TGTGCCAGCAGCCCCGGGACTAGCGGTTACAATGAGCAGTTCTTC
CASSPGTSGYNEQFF
>TRBJ2-7|NA|TRBV9|NA
TGTGCCAGCAGCCCACGACTAGAGTCGTCCTACGAGCAGTACTTC
CASSPRLESSYEQYF
>TRBJ1-2|NA|TRBV6-5|NA
TGTGCCAGCAAAAACCCTAACAGGGACGAGGTTGGCTACACCTTC
CASKNPNRDEVGYTF
>TRBJ2-3|TRBD1|TRBV5-3|few
TGTGCCAGAAGCTTTGGACAGGCGAGATCCACAGATACGCAGTATTTT
CARSFGQARSTDTQYF
>TRBJ2-4|NA|TRBV24-1|NA
TGTGCCACCAGTGATTCAGGGGTTCGTGATGAAAACATTCAGTACTTC
CATSDSGVRDENIQYF
>TRBJ1-2|NA|TRBV27|NA
TGTGCCAGCAGTTTACGGGGAGGCTATGGCTACACCTTC
CASSLRGGYGYTF
>TRBJ1-6|NA|TRBV5-1|NA
TGCGCCAGCAGCAGTTCCCCAGAGGAGGCCCTCCACTTT
CASSSSPEEALHF
>TRBJ2-7|TRBD2|TRBV5-4|NA
TGTGCCAGCAGCTTGGAGAGCGGGGGAAGGGACGAGCAGTACTTC
CASSLESGGRDEQYF
>TRBJ2-3|TRBD1|TRBV7-9|NA
TGTGCCAGCAGCTTAACAGGGGGCGAGGGTACGCAGTATTTT
CASSLTGGEGTQYF
>TRBJ2-1|TRBD2|TRBV15|NA
TGTGCCACCAGCAAAAAGGGACTAGCGGTAAACTACAATGAGCAGTTCTTC
CATSKKGLAVNYNEQFF